Each of the 15 T cell receptor beta chains below was sequenced from the same sample in a study of blood T cell repertoires in COVID-19. Using immunoSEQ multiplex PCR, the repertoire was profiled, and TCRdb retains in-frame clones only, with some absent. The repertoire consists of 200,000 or so clones, with about 80% occurring once and the leading ten covering about 6.9%. Sequenced: peripheral blood. These receptors came from a human donor with acute or convalescent COVID-19. The donor label of this sample is uncertain.

This sequence joins TRBV25-1 and TRBJ1-1, with 7 bases lining up with TRBD1. V lost 7 bases to trimming and J lost 7 bases; unmatched junction nucleotides: 9. Germline loops: CDR1 MGHDK, CDR2 SYGVNS. The CDR3 covers 13 residues. CDR3 loop: CASISRAGGEAFF. The CDR3 bases are TGTGCCAGCATTAGCAGGGCAGGGGGTGAAGCTTTCTTT.

This chain links TRBV27 with TRBJ2-2, with 9 bases fitting TRBD1. J gave up 2 bases and V 6 bases, and 4 bases lay outside the gene matches. The CDR3 totals 15 residues. Germline V gene lookup returns CDR1 MNHEY and CDR2 SMNVEV (reference sequence). The CDR3 loop is CASRLGQGNTGELFF. The CDR3 bases are TGTGCCAGCAGGCTGGGACAGGGTAACACCGGGGAGCTGTTTTTT.

The chain combines TRBV18 with TRBJ2-1, with 7 bases identical to TRBD2. The CDR3 runs 15 residues. Germline V CDR1 and CDR2: KGHSH, LQKENI. V shed 5 bases, J shed 4 bases, and the junction held 8 bases outside the gene matches. The CDR3 DNA reads TGTGCCAGCTCATCAGGCGGCGGGGGTTACAATGAGCAGTTCTTC. This encodes CASSSGGGGYNEQFF.

In its sample, this clone was seen once. This chain joins TRBV11-2 and TRBJ2-7; D may be TRBD2 (6 bases). The CDR3 runs to 13 residues. Germline V gene sequence: CDR1 SGHAT, CDR2 FQNNGV. Trimming stripped 5 bases from V and 6 bases from J, with 14 bases between. The CDR3 region is CASSPWTNGEQYF. The CDR3, as DNA: TGTGCCAGCAGCCCATGGACTAACGGCGAGCAGTACTTC.

J is TRBJ1-4 and V is TRBV6-6; tentative D call: TRBD1 (5 bases). Trimming pared 4 bases from V and 6 bases from J, leaving 15 bases between. Germline V lookup: CDR1 MNHNY, CDR2 SVGAGI (reference sequence). The CDR3 consists of 15 residues. In DNA, the CDR3 is TGTGCCAGCAGTTCCCCGGGGGGGAGTGATGAAAAACTGTTTTTT. Its protein is CASSSPGGSDEKLFF.

The sample holds a few counts of this clone. The CDR3 DNA reads TGTGCCAGCAGTTCCCCTTCAGGGATTAATTCCTACGAGCAGTACTTC. This gives the protein CASSSPSGINSYEQYF. The genes are TRBV6-5 and TRBJ2-7; D is possibly TRBD1 (5 bases). The CDR3 contains 16 residues. Germline V lookup: CDR1 MNHEY, CDR2 SVGAGI. V dropped 4 bases and J dropped 1 base, with 17 bases sitting between them.

The rearrangement uses TRBV6-6 and TRBJ2-7, with TRBD1 identical over 12 bases. From germline, CDR1 is MNHNY and CDR2 SVGAGI (reference sequence). V shed 6 bases, J shed 4 bases, and the junction held 7 bases outside the gene matches. The CDR3 contains 15 residues. The CDR3 loop reads CASRPGTGGAYEQYF. The CDR3 nucleotides are TGTGCCAGCAGACCCGGGACAGGGGGCGCATACGAGCAGTACTTC.

This chain uses TRBV10-1 with TRBJ2-3; TRBD2 matches 9 bases. The V gene's germline CDR1 is WNHNN and CDR2 SYGVQD (reference sequence). The junction had 4 bases not matched to a gene; V was cut back by 0 bases and J by 3 bases. The CDR3 consists of 16 residues. CDR3 protein: CASSESRSGRTDTQYF. The CDR3 coding sequence is TGCGCCAGCAGTGAGTCGAGAAGCGGGAGGACAGATACGCAGTATTTT.

The V gene is TRBV6-5, the J gene TRBJ1-2, with D possibly matching TRBD1 (5 bases). Germline loops: CDR1 MNHEY, CDR2 SVGAGI. The CDR3 contains 10 residues. CDR3 in amino acids: CAGAVRGYTF. The CDR3 DNA reads as TGTGCTGGGGCAGTTCGTGGCTACACCTTC.

The V gene is TRBV5-1, the J gene TRBJ2-3; 8 bases line up with TRBD2. The junction had 9 bases not matched to a gene; V was cut back by 3 bases and J by 6 bases. The CDR3 covers 15 residues. CDR1 SGHRS and CDR2 YFSETQ come from the germline V gene. CDR3 coding DNA: TGCGCCAGCAGCTCTACGGGAGGGCCGGGGGATACGCAGTATTTT. Translating gives CASSSTGGPGDTQYF.

V gene TRBV18 combines with J gene TRBJ2-5; perhaps TRBD2 as D (5 bases). Germline CDR1 KGHSH, CDR2 LQKENI. V lost 4 bases, J lost 0 bases, and 6 bases lay in between. There are 13 residues in the CDR3. CDR3 sequence (DNA): TGTGCCAGCTCACGGGGAGACCAAGAGACCCAGTACTTC. Its translation: CASSRGDQETQYF.

J is TRBJ2-7 and V is TRBV30, with 7 bases fitting TRBD2. Germline V gene lookup returns CDR1 GTSNPN and CDR2 SVGIG (reference sequence). CDR3 length: 11 residues. V lost 5 bases and J lost 5; bases outside the gene matches: 3. Here the CDR3 DNA reads TGTGCCTGGGGGCTAGCGGACGAGCAGTACTTC. Its translation is CAWGLADEQYF.

This rearrangement joins TRBV29-1 to TRBJ1-2; possible D gene TRBD1, 5 bases. CDR3 length equals 12 residues. V gave up 7 bases and J gave up 1 base, with 10 bases separating them. Germline loops: CDR1 SQVTM, CDR2 ANQGSEA. Here the CDR3 reads CSGYDSNYGYTF. The CDR3 DNA sequence: TGCAGCGGGTATGACAGTAACTATGGCTACACCTTC.

The V and J genes are TRBV27 and TRBJ2-3, with D perhaps TRBD1 (5 bases). Trimming stripped 7 bases from V and 2 bases from J, with 10 bases between. Germline V CDR1 and CDR2: MNHEY, SMNVEV (reference sequence). The CDR3 has 13 amino acids. The CDR3 bases are TGTGCCAGCACCAGGGCCCACACAGATACGCAGTATTTT. This sequence encodes CASTRAHTDTQYF.

A remark on this clone: Other DNA sequences in this specimen translate into the identical CDR3. The rearrangement joins TRBV6-5 to TRBJ1-6; tentative D call: TRBD1 (5 bases). V shed 6 bases and J shed 6 bases, with 12 bases lying between them. The CDR3 runs to 14 residues. Germline-derived CDR1 and CDR2 are MNHEY and SVGAGI. The CDR3 DNA is TGTGCCAGCAGCCCCGACAGACTTAATTCACCCCTCCACTTT. This codes for CASSPDRLNSPLHF.